This T cell receptor (beta chain) was profiled in a study of T cell repertoires in cytomegalovirus infection. Germline assignment: CDR1 SGHTA and CDR2 FQGNSA. The CDR3 has 15 residues. Trimming shortened V by 5 bases and J by 3 bases, and 15 bases separated the two germline ends. TCRdb reanalysed the reads using MiXCR and keeps one entry per CDR3 protein. Of fewer than 200,000 distinct CDR3 sequences detected, approximately 21% appear once; the ten largest clones hold roughly 25%. This clonotype was seen a handful of times. Its antigen is undetermined. The source of this sequence is a human donor in good health (CMV status not recorded). Some clones in this sample may be carry-over from other donors' samples. Sequences were derived from CD8+ T cells from cultured PBMCs, sampled from culture after CMV antigen stimulation. This chain connects TRBV7-2 to TRBJ2-3, with D possibly TRBD1 on 6 matching bases. The CDR3 coding sequence is TGTGCCAGCAGCCCCGGGACATATTGGACAGATACGCAGTATTTT. Protein sequence: CASSPGTYWTDTQYF.